This TCR beta chain is from a study of shared clonotypes between healthy human individuals. Sorted subsets were amplified in replicate PCRs using 200 ng DNA, around 30,000 T cell genomes. Data came from immunoSEQ multiplex PCR; TCRdb stores just in-frame clones and leaves some out. The data show roughly 1 million clones, under 80% seen once. CDR3 size: 15 residues. Germline V CDR1 and CDR2: SGHRS, YFSETQ. V shed 0 bases, J shed 4 bases, and the junction held 5 bases outside the gene matches. Adult Caucasians living in Nashville, Tennessee made up all of the donors. Material for sequencing was memory CD4+ T cells sorted from blood. Subset: CD45RA-negative fraction. V gene TRBV5-1 combines with J gene TRBJ2-3, with TRBD2 matching 7 bases. The receptor's source is a man between 18 and 29 years old in good health. CDR3 sequence (DNA): TGCGCCAGCAGCTTGGGGCTAGCGGAAGCAGATACGCAGTATTTT. It is translated as CASSLGLAEADTQYF.